The present entry profiles one T cell receptor beta chain with its context. The target antigen is unknown. The sample comes from a study of T cell responses to AZD1222 COVID-19 vaccine. Notes on the study in general: Repertoires were sampled only after the peak T cell response. Among those given AZD1222, only six were seropositive at baseline. White British ancestry dominated among donors, who included more females, and clonal diversity was possibly underestimated. Among spike-specific TCRs, nearly half reportedly target unmutated variant regions.

The protocol was immunoSEQ multiplex PCR, while the TCRdb copy is restricted to in-frame clones and leaves out a portion. The profile shows roughly 140,000 clones, about nine tenths of them singletons. V was clipped by 3 bases and J by 2 bases; unmatched bases: 11. CDR1 is DFQATT and CDR2 is SNEGSKA in the germline V gene (reference sequence). The CDR3 has 16 amino acids. This clonotype was obtained from an adult who received the AZD1222 COVID-19 vaccine. This chain links TRBV20-1 with TRBJ2-5, with TRBD2 identical over 8 bases. Sequences were derived from peripheral blood, sampled 28 days after the second AZD1222 dose. The CDR3 loop reads CSASPLLAGLQETQYF. The DNA for the CDR3 is TGCAGTGCTAGTCCCCTTCTAGCGGGCCTACAAGAGACCCAGTACTTC.